This T cell receptor beta chain is drawn from a study of Ad26.COV2.S vaccination and SARS-CoV-2 variants. About the research overall: Of the COV1001 trial arms, the Ad26.COV2.S arm included the donor. Into the muscle, Ad26.COV2.S was dosed once or twice, 56 days apart.

Treatment given: some 20 received Ad26.COV2.S at low or high dose, single or two shots; 5 received placebo; per-sample allocation not given. Day 63 after the first vaccine or placebo injection was the time point for sampling. This CDR3 spans 15 amino acids. Trimming took 2 bases from V and 2 from J, leaving 10 bases between them. Germline loops: CDR1 MNHNS, CDR2 SASEGT. General study results and limits: Similar non-spike TCR breadth was seen in vaccine and placebo recipients. Substantial breadth was reported for post-vaccination spike-specific CD8+ and CD4+ T cells.

Notes on this clone: Its matching antigen is unknown.

Sequenced by immunoSEQ multiplex PCR; TCRdb stores in-frame clones only, minus some. This sample yields hundreds of thousands of clones, of which roughly 90% are seen a single time; approximately 5% belongs to the top ten. Sequencing used peripheral blood, obtained in a trial of Ad26.COV2.S vaccine versus placebo. The chain links TRBV6-1 to TRBJ1-3; no clear D. This clonotype was obtained from a person between 18 and 59 years old who received the Ad26.COV2.S COVID-19 vaccine or a placebo. The CDR3 here is CASSESAEPGNTIYF. Here the CDR3 DNA reads TGTGCCAGCAGTGAATCCGCTGAGCCTGGAAACACCATATATTTT.